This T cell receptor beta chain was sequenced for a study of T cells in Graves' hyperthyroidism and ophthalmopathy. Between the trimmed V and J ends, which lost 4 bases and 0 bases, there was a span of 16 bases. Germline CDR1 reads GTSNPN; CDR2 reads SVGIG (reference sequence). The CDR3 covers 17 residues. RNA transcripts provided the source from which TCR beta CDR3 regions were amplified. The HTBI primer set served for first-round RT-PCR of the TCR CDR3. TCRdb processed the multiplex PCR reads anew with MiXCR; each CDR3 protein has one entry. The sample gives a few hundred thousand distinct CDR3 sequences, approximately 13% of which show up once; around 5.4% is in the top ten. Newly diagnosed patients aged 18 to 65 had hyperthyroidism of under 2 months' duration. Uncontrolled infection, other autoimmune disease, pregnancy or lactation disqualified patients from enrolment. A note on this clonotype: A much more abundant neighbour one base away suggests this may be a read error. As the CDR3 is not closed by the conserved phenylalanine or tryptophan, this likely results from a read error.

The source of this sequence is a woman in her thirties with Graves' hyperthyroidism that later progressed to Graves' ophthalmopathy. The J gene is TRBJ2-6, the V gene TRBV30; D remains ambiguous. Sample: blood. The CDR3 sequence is CAWIEARSLSGANVLTS. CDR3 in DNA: TGTGCCTGGATAGAGGCCCGAAGCCTCTCTGGGGCCAACGTCCTGACTTCC.